This is a list of T cell receptor beta chains from one sample in a study of T-cell memory formation after mild COVID-19. TCRdb used MiXCR to reprocess the 5' RACE reads, holding one entry per CDR3 protein. Here the sample spans roughly 150,000 distinct CDR3 sequences, around 13% being singletons. Sample: PBMCs or a T cell subset sorted from them (not recorded which). Receptor source: an adult woman who had mild COVID-19 (a few samples of this study predate the infection). Cell type and time point are not known. The CDR3 runs from the conserved cysteine through the conserved F or W. A D gene is named only where the DNA matches it firmly. Expanded clones get a size class; other rows say once, few or many, or leave the size out.

clone_size d_call j_call v_call cdr3_aa cdr3_nt
once . TRBJ1-1 TRBV6-5 CASTQTAMNTEAFF TGTGCCAGCACTCAGACAGCAATGAACACTGAAGCTTTCTTT
. TRBD2 TRBJ2-6 TRBV11-2 CASRGLRGEPGANVLTF TGTGCCAGCAGGGGACTACGCGGGGAACCCGGGGCCAACGTCCTGACTTTC
few TRBD2 TRBJ2-1 TRBV25-1 CASSESGASGDYNEQFF TGTGCCAGCAGTGAATCAGGGGCTAGCGGGGATTACAATGAGCAGTTCTTC
many . TRBJ2-3 TRBV24-1 CATSHHPTDTQYF TGTGCCACCAGTCACCATCCAACAGATACGCAGTATTTT
. . TRBJ2-5 TRBV18 CASSPLTVQETQYF TGTGCCAGCTCACCACTGACTGTCCAAGAGACCCAGTACTTC
. TRBD1 TRBJ1-1 TRBV6-5 CASTPGGSWGQLNTEAFF TGTGCCAGCACTCCAGGGGGTTCGTGGGGACAACTGAACACTGAAGCTTTCTTT
. TRBD1 TRBJ1-2 TRBV18 CASSPTMDRVANSF TGTGCCAGCTCACCGACAATGGACAGGGTGGCCAACAGCTTC
few TRBD1 TRBJ2-2 TRBV12-3/TRBV12-4 CASSTHPGQGYTGELFF TGTGCCAGCAGCACTCACCCGGGACAGGGGTACACCGGGGAGCTGTTTTTT
many . TRBJ1-6 TRBV12-3/TRBV12-4 CASSPGERSPLHF TGTGCCAGCAGCCCAGGGGAAAGGTCACCCCTCCACTTT
few . TRBJ2-5 TRBV6-2/TRBV6-3 CASSYGVRETQYF TGTGCCAGCAGTTATGGAGTCAGGGAGACCCAGTACTTC
. TRBD1 TRBJ1-1 TRBV5-5 CASSLYPDRENTEAFF TGTGCCAGCAGCTTGTACCCGGACAGGGAGAACACTGAAGCTTTCTTT
few TRBD1 TRBJ2-7 TRBV10-3 CAISEDRASYEQYF TGTGCCATCAGTGAGGACAGGGCCTCCTACGAGCAGTACTTC
few . TRBJ2-3 TRBV4-3 CASSQDMFVDTQYF TGCGCCAGCAGCCAAGATATGTTCGTAGATACGCAGTATTTT
. . TRBJ2-7 TRBV14 CASSQARGLAYEQYF TGTGCCAGCAGCCAAGCCAGGGGCCTAGCCTACGAGCAGTACTTC
. . TRBJ2-2 TRBV9 CASSPRRRSGELFF TGTGCCAGCAGCCCCCGACGGAGAAGCGGGGAGCTGTTTTTT
. . TRBJ2-7 TRBV24-1 CATSDSDGSYEQYF TGTGCCACCAGTGATTCGGACGGTTCCTACGAGCAGTACTTC
many . TRBJ1-1 TRBV12-3/TRBV12-4 CASSLELEAFF TGTGCCAGCAGTTTAGAATTGGAAGCTTTCTTT
few TRBD2 TRBJ2-7 TRBV9 CASSVGLASSYEQYF TGTGCCAGCAGCGTAGGACTAGCCTCGTCCTACGAGCAGTACTTC
few . TRBJ2-1 TRBV5-6 CASSYDYNEQFF TGTGCCAGCAGCTACGATTACAATGAGCAGTTCTTC
few . TRBJ2-3 TRBV12-3/TRBV12-4 CASRPLIPERVTDTQYF TGTGCCAGTCGACCTCTCATACCGGAGAGAGTCACAGATACGCAGTATTTT
. TRBD1 TRBJ2-7 TRBV7-9 CASSPIQGAYEQYF TGTGCCAGCAGCCCGATACAGGGGGCCTACGAGCAGTACTTC
. . TRBJ2-5 TRBV12-3/TRBV12-4 CASGTPGEETQYF TGTGCCAGCGGGACCCCAGGGGAAGAGACCCAGTACTTC
few TRBD1 TRBJ1-2 TRBV7-9 CASSSGQGNGYTF TGTGCCAGCAGCTCAGGACAGGGTAATGGCTACACCTTC
. . TRBJ2-7 TRBV5-6 CASSFARESEQYF TGTGCCAGCAGCTTTGCCAGGGAGAGCGAGCAGTACTTC
many . TRBJ2-7 TRBV12-3/TRBV12-4 CASSLTPYEQYF TGTGCCAGCAGCCTAACCCCTTACGAGCAGTACTTC
. TRBD1 TRBJ2-2 TRBV6-1 CASSEGQFTGELFF TGTGCCAGCAGTGAGGGACAGTTCACCGGGGAGCTGTTTTTT
many TRBD2 TRBJ2-3 TRBV5-4 CASSSSLLAGGGDTQYF TGTGCCAGCAGCTCCTCTCTTTTAGCGGGAGGTGGAGATACGCAGTATTTT
. TRBD2 TRBJ2-1 TRBV5-1 CASSGAGGRFSSYNEQFF TGCGCCAGCAGCGGAGCGGGGGGGCGTTTCAGCTCCTACAATGAGCAGTTCTTC
. TRBD1 TRBJ1-2 TRBV9 CASSLTGENYGYTF TGTGCCAGCAGCCTTACAGGGGAAAACTATGGCTACACCTTC
. TRBD2 TRBJ2-5 TRBV7-2 CASSQDSLAAQETQYF TGTGCCAGCAGCCAGGATTCGCTAGCGGCCCAAGAGACCCAGTACTTC
few . TRBJ1-2 TRBV12-3/TRBV12-4 CASRSSGDYGYTF TGTGCCAGCAGATCCTCGGGCGATTATGGCTACACCTTC
few TRBD2 TRBJ2-1 TRBV29-1 CSVDVGTSEFF TGCAGCGTTGACGTCGGGACTAGTGAGTTCTTC
. . TRBJ2-7 TRBV30 CAWSSLTRDNSYEQYF TGTGCCTGGAGTTCCCTTACCCGGGACAACTCCTACGAGCAGTACTTC
. . TRBJ2-7 TRBV5-1 CASSLVGLASDYEQYF TGCGCCAGCAGCTTGGTTGGGCTAGCGAGCGACTACGAGCAGTACTTC
many . TRBJ2-7 TRBV12-3/TRBV12-4 CASTPAESQYF TGTGCCAGCACCCCGGCGGAGTCGCAGTACTTC
. . TRBJ2-2 TRBV13 CASCSRGRGDTGELFF TGTGCCAGCTGCAGCCGGGGCCGTGGGGACACCGGGGAGCTGTTTTTT
. . TRBJ2-5 TRBV3-1 CASSQGTANWETQYF TGTGCCAGCAGCCAAGGGACAGCTAATTGGGAGACCCAGTACTTC
few TRBD2 TRBJ2-3 TRBV12-3/TRBV12-4 CANSREGGGDTQYF TGTGCCAACAGCCGGGAGGGAGGAGGAGATACGCAGTATTTT
. TRBD1 TRBJ1-1 TRBV29-1 CSVEGQGGSTEAFF TGCAGCGTTGAGGGACAGGGCGGAAGCACTGAAGCTTTCTTT
. TRBD2 TRBJ2-7 TRBV4-2 CASSLTGTSGSLNEQYF TGTGCCAGCAGCCTCACTGGGACTAGCGGGAGTTTGAACGAGCAGTACTTC
many TRBD1 TRBJ2-7 TRBV12-3/TRBV12-4 CASSLGMTGTGSYEQYF TGTGCCAGCAGTTTGGGGATGACGGGGACAGGGTCCTACGAGCAGTACTTC
few . TRBJ1-1 TRBV21-1 CASSKSRGEPRNTEAFF TGTGCCAGCAGCAAAAGCCGGGGAGAGCCGAGGAACACTGAAGCTTTCTTT
many . TRBJ2-2 TRBV6-2/TRBV6-3 CASSRLPPNTGELFF TGTGCCAGCAGTCGACTTCCACCTAACACCGGGGAGCTGTTTTTT
. . TRBJ2-3 TRBV7-6 CASSRGAGSTTDTQYF TGTGCCAGCAGCCGCGGGGCAGGGTCCACCACAGATACGCAGTATTTT
few . TRBJ2-7 TRBV15 CATSRDSGGPFYEQYF TGTGCCACCAGCAGAGATTCGGGGGGCCCCTTCTACGAGCAGTACTTC
. . TRBJ2-1 TRBV11-2 CASSQLRTRSYNEQFF TGTGCCAGCAGCCAACTTAGGACCCGCTCCTACAATGAGCAGTTCTTC
. . TRBJ2-7 TRBV20-1 CSALSGTEYEQYF TGCAGTGCCCTGAGTGGGACTGAGTACGAGCAGTACTTC
. . TRBJ2-4 TRBV7-9 CASSLVRTSGENIQYF TGTGCCAGCAGCTTAGTTCGGACGTCGGGGGAAAACATTCAGTACTTC
. . TRBJ2-1 TRBV7-9 CASSGKIFSSYNEQFF TGTGCCAGCAGCGGTAAGATTTTCAGCTCCTACAATGAGCAGTTCTTC
many . TRBJ1-1 TRBV12-3/TRBV12-4 CASSLTGVTEAFF TGTGCCAGCAGTTTGACGGGGGTCACTGAAGCTTTCTTT
many TRBD1 TRBJ2-7 TRBV15 CATSRKSGTGAEQYF TGTGCCACCAGCCGAAAGTCCGGGACAGGGGCCGAGCAGTACTTC
few . TRBJ2-7 TRBV6-2/TRBV6-3 CASGPPGTAAYEQYF TGTGCCAGCGGCCCCCCCGGGACCGCCGCCTACGAGCAGTACTTC
. TRBD2 TRBJ2-1 TRBV4-1 CASSQDVGEGNEQFF TGCGCCAGCAGCCAAGATGTCGGGGAGGGCAATGAGCAGTTCTTC
. TRBD1 TRBJ2-2 TRBV5-1 CARSLVVRGPTGELFF TGCGCCAGAAGCTTGGTGGTCAGGGGGCCCACCGGGGAGCTGTTTTTT
few . TRBJ2-5 TRBV7-9 CASSLALGTQETQYF TGTGCCAGCAGCTTAGCCCTTGGGACTCAAGAGACCCAGTACTTC